What follows are 14 T cell receptor beta chains derived from one specimen sequenced in a study of OX40 agonist ivuxolimab in advanced cancers. Generated by immunoSEQ multiplex PCR, the TCRdb table keeps only in-frame clones and is missing some. The sample lists tens of thousands of clones; over 80% were seen once. This material consisted of CD4+ or CD8+ T cells sorted from blood, taken in a trial of the OX40 agonist ivuxolimab. These receptors all stem from an adult with an advanced solid tumor such as melanoma, head and neck, liver or kidney cancer.

This clone came up a few times. V and J are TRBV5-1 and TRBJ2-7, with D perhaps matching TRBD2 (5 bases). V lost 2 bases and J lost 0, with 9 bases in between. CDR1 and CDR2 from the germline V gene are SGHRS and YFSETQ. This CDR3 is 14 amino acids long. CDR3 loop: CASSFNSGSYEQYF. CDR3 nucleotides: TGCGCCAGCAGCTTTAACAGCGGCTCCTACGAGCAGTACTTC.

This clone came up a few times. The rearrangement joins TRBV11-2 to TRBJ1-1; a possible D gene is TRBD1 (5 bases). The germline V gene has CDR1 SGHAT and CDR2 FQNNGV. The CDR3 totals 14 residues. Trimming pared 0 bases from V and 5 bases from J, leaving 10 bases between. This CDR3 reads CASSLDPGTTEAFF. CDR3 nucleotides: TGTGCCAGCAGCTTAGATCCCGGGACTACTGAAGCTTTCTTT. Based on the CDR3 plus reference TRBV11-2 and TRBJ1-1, the full variable domain is EAGVAQSPRYKIIEKRQSVAFWCNPISGHATLYWYQQILGQGPKLLIQFQNNGVVDDSQLPKDRFSAERLKGVDSTLKIQPAKLEDSAVYLCASSLDPGTTEAFFGQGTRLTVV.

The chain employs TRBV9 and TRBJ2-6; no clear D gene. Germline V gives CDR1 SGDLS, CDR2 YYNGEE. V dropped 0 bases and J dropped 0 bases, with 4 bases sitting between them. The CDR3 consists of 15 residues. CDR3 bases: TGTGCCAGCAGCGTAGGTTACTCTGGGGCCAACGTCCTGACTTTC. It encodes CASSVGYSGANVLTF.

V and J are TRBV19 and TRBJ2-1; 11 bases are shared with TRBD2. Germline assignment: CDR1 LNHDA and CDR2 SQIVND (reference sequence). The CDR3 extends over 16 amino acids. Germline trimming cut 5 bases from V and 1 base from J; bases unmatched to any gene: 4. As DNA, the CDR3 is TGTGCCAGTAGTCGTCTAGCGGGGGGATCCTACAATGAGCAGTTCTTC. Its protein is CASSRLAGGSYNEQFF.

This clone was seen a single time. This rearrangement joins TRBV10-3 to TRBJ1-4, with 9 bases that match TRBD1. The CDR3 is 14 amino acids. Germline V lookup: CDR1 ENHRY, CDR2 SYGVKD. After removal of 6 bases from V and 5 bases from J, the junction contained 4 bases not matched to a gene. The CDR3 protein is CAIRGTGPNEKLFF. CDR3 nucleotide sequence: TGTGCCATCAGGGGGACAGGGCCGAATGAAAAACTGTTTTTT.

CDR3 amino acids: CASSPGQTSYNEQFF. Written as DNA, the CDR3 is TGCGCCAGCAGCCCGGGACAGACCTCCTACAATGAGCAGTTCTTC. This chain links TRBV5-1 with TRBJ2-1; TRBD1 matches at 7 bases. Germline CDR1 reads SGHRS; CDR2 reads YFSETQ. This CDR3 contains 15 residues. The V gene end was trimmed by 4 bases and the J gene end by 0 bases; junction bases not matched to a gene: 4.

This clone was recorded a few times. V gene TRBV19 combines with J gene TRBJ2-1; the D gene is possibly TRBD2 (6 bases). Germline CDR1 and CDR2: LNHDA and SQIVND (reference sequence). This CDR3 is built from 15 residues. V lost 5 bases and J lost 7, with 18 bases in between. The CDR3 region is CASSPRGYILNEQFF. In nucleotides, the CDR3 is TGTGCCAGTAGTCCTCGGGGGTATATCCTTAATGAGCAGTTCTTC.

The chain is built from TRBV7-2 and TRBJ2-3, with 9 bases identical to TRBD1. CDR3 length: 16 residues. V gave up 5 bases and J gave up 0 bases; unmatched junction bases: 6. Germline loops: CDR1 SGHTA, CDR2 FQGNSA. The CDR3 loop reads CASSDRQGGSTDTQYF. The CDR3 region has the DNA TGTGCCAGCAGCGACAGACAGGGGGGGAGCACAGATACGCAGTATTTT.

This clone was counted a single time. This sequence joins TRBV19 and TRBJ1-5, with 9 bases fitting TRBD1. This CDR3 is built from 15 residues. The germline V gene has CDR1 LNHDA and CDR2 SQIVND (reference sequence). V trimming: 3 bases; J trimming: 2 bases; junction bases outside the gene matches: 2. The CDR3 nucleotides are TGTGCCAGTAGTATTAGGGACAGGGGCAATCAGCCCCAGCATTTT. It translates to CASSIRDRGNQPQHF.

The V call is TRBV19, the J call TRBJ1-4, with 7 bases matching TRBD1. The V and J ends lost 4 bases and 4 bases, in that order; junction bases with no gene match: 6. Germline V gene data show CDR1 as LNHDA and CDR2 as SQIVND (reference sequence). CDR3 length: 15 residues. CDR3 nucleotides: TGTGCCAGTAGTACTACAGGGGCTATTAATGAAAAACTGTTTTTT. Translating it yields CASSTTGAINEKLFF.

This clone occurred a few times. The J gene is TRBJ2-3, the V gene TRBV7-9, with 11 bases aligning to TRBD2. The V and J ends lost 3 bases and 6 bases, in that order; junction bases with no gene match: 8. This CDR3 is 16 amino acids long. The germline V gene encodes CDR1 SEHNR and CDR2 FQNEAQ (reference sequence). The CDR3 spells CASSFTSGGGGDTQYF. Written as DNA, the CDR3 is TGTGCCAGCAGCTTTACTAGCGGGGGAGGCGGGGATACGCAGTATTTT. The whole variable domain, filled in from reference TRBV7-9 and TRBJ2-3, reads DTGVSQNPRHKITKRGQNVTFRCDPISEHNRLYWYRQTLGQGPEFLTYFQNEAQLEKSRLLSDRFSAERPKGSFSTLEIQRTEQGDSAMYLCASSFTSGGGGDTQYFGPGTRLTVL.

The chain couples TRBV4-3 to TRBJ1-6; 9 bases are a match to TRBD1. CDR1 and CDR2 (germline): LGHNA, YSLEER. The CDR3 runs 15 residues. After removal of 7 bases from V and 10 bases from J, the junction contained 11 bases not matched to a gene. The CDR3 reads CASTSSATGGSPLHF. CDR3 nucleotide sequence: TGCGCCAGCACCTCGTCCGCGACAGGGGGATCACCCCTCCACTTT.

The chain is built from TRBV5-1 and TRBJ2-5; TRBD1 matches 9 bases. The CDR3 contains 15 residues. CDR1 SGHRS and CDR2 YFSETQ come from the germline V gene. V gave up 3 bases and J gave up 3 bases; unmatched junction bases: 6. The CDR3 nucleotides read TGCGCCAGCAGCTCGGGACAGGGCCATGAAGAGACCCAGTACTTC. Amino acid sequence: CASSSGQGHEETQYF.

For the CDR3, the DNA is TGTGCCAGCTCACCGGACAGGGAGAACACTGAAGCTTTCTTT. It specifies CASSPDRENTEAFF. The J gene is TRBJ1-1, the V gene TRBV18; 8 positions agree with TRBD1. Germline V CDR1 and CDR2: KGHSH, LQKENI. This CDR3 region has 14 residues. V trimming: 3 bases; J trimming: 1 base; junction bases outside the gene matches: 1.